Each of the 23 T cell receptor beta chains below was sequenced from the same sample in a study of control samples from healthy donors and cancer patients. Measured with immunoSEQ multiplex PCR; TCRdb has only the in-frame clones, and not every one. This table holds under 55,000 clones, around 80% found once. The sequencing input was blood. The receptor set was obtained from a man aged 70-80 years in good health.

The chain combines TRBV27 with TRBJ2-1; a possible D gene is TRBD1 (6 bases). The CDR3 contains 16 residues. Germline V gene lookup returns CDR1 MNHEY and CDR2 SMNVEV (reference sequence). V shed 6 bases and J shed 7 bases, with 22 bases lying between them. In DNA, the CDR3 is TGTGCCAGCAGAAAGAACGGGGCAGGGGTCAGGAATGAGCAGTTCTTC. The encoded protein is CASRKNGAGVRNEQFF.

Comment on this clone: One end of the junction does not line up with germline, which may come from a read error. The V call is TRBV12-3 or TRBV12-4, the J call TRBJ2-1, with D possibly TRBD2 on 6 matching bases. The CDR3 spans 12 residues. The CDR3 DNA is TGTGCCAGCAGTTTAGCGGGGGGTGGACAACTCTTC. Residues: CASSLAGGGQLF.

The genes are TRBV5-6 and TRBJ2-7, with D unresolved. Germline CDR1 and CDR2: SGHDT and YYEEEE. The CDR3 is 13 residues long. Trimming removed 0 bases from V and 3 bases from J, with 7 bases in between. CDR3 amino acids: CASSLVGYYEQYF. In DNA, the CDR3 is TGTGCCAGCAGCTTGGTAGGATACTACGAGCAGTACTTC. The full variable domain, its missing parts supplied by reference TRBV5-6 and TRBJ2-7, is DAGVTQSPTHLIKTRGQQVTLRCSPKSGHDTVSWYQQALGQGPQFIFQYYEEEERQRGNFPDRFSGHQFPNYSSELNVNALLLGDSALYLCASSLVGYYEQYFGPGTRLTVT.

The chain couples TRBV5-4 to TRBJ1-5; a possible D gene is TRBD1 (6 bases). Trimming took 4 bases from V and 6 from J, leaving 11 bases between them. CDR1 and CDR2 from the germline V gene are SGHNT and YYREEE (reference sequence). This CDR3 contains 13 residues. The CDR3 sequence: CASSPGVGQPQHF. The DNA of the CDR3 is TGTGCCAGCAGCCCAGGGGTGGGTCAGCCCCAGCATTTT. The whole variable domain, remainder taken from reference TRBV5-4 and TRBJ1-5, is ETGVTQSPTHLIKTRGQQVTLRCSSQSGHNTVSWYQQALGQGPQFIFQYYREEENGRGNFPPRFSGLQFPNYSSELNVNALELDDSALYLCASSPGVGQPQHFGDGTRLSIL.

This clone was found once. The chain couples TRBV5-1 to TRBJ2-7, with D hard to call. Germline assignment: CDR1 SGHRS and CDR2 YFSETQ. The V end lost 0 bases, the J end lost 2 bases, and 9 bases lay between the germline ends. The CDR3 length is 14 residues. DNA for the CDR3: TGCGCCAGCAGCTTGGGACATGATCCCTACGAGCAGTACTTC. This translates into CASSLGHDPYEQYF.

The rearrangement links TRBV5-1 to TRBJ1-2, with D possibly matching TRBD1 (5 bases). The CDR3 is 16 amino acids. CDR1 is SGHRS, CDR2 YFSETQ, per germline. The V gene lost 0 bases and the J gene lost 4 bases, with 16 bases spanning the gap. The CDR3 loop reads CASSLDGGARFYGYTF. As DNA, the CDR3 is TGCGCCAGCAGCTTGGATGGAGGGGCCAGGTTCTATGGCTACACCTTC.

J is TRBJ2-7 and V is TRBV19; TRBD1 matches at 12 bases. Per the germline V gene, CDR1 is LNHDA and CDR2 is SQIVND (reference sequence). V trimming: 4 bases; J trimming: 1 base; junction bases outside the gene matches: 2. This CDR3 is built from 15 residues. The CDR3 region has the DNA TGTGCCAGTAGTAGGGGACAGGGGGCTTCCTACGAGCAGTACTTC. Translated: CASSRGQGASYEQYF.

The gene calls are TRBV5-1 and TRBJ2-2, with D perhaps TRBD2 (6 bases). The V gene's germline CDR1 is SGHRS and CDR2 YFSETQ. V was pared by 1 base and J by 5 bases, with 12 bases between. The CDR3 totals 15 residues. CDR3 nucleotide sequence: TGCGCCAGCAGCTTGATAGGAGGGTCAACCGGGGAGCTGTTTTTT. Its protein product is CASSLIGGSTGELFF. The full variable domain, in which reference TRBV5-1 and TRBJ2-2 provide the parts outside the CDR3, is KAGVTQTPRYLIKTRGQQVTLSCSPISGHRSVSWYQQTPGQGLQFLFEYFSETQRNKGNFPGRFSGRQFSNSRSEMNVSTLELGDSALYLCASSLIGGSTGELFFGEGSRLTVL.

V gene TRBV28 combines with J gene TRBJ1-2; 7 bases are shared with TRBD1. CDR1 MDHEN and CDR2 SYDVKM come from the germline V gene. This CDR3 is built from 18 residues. V shed 5 bases and J 1 base; nucleotides not matched to a gene: 16. The CDR3 is CASSPTSLRGRFNYGYTF. Here the CDR3 DNA reads TGTGCCAGCAGTCCCACATCCCTTAGGGGGCGGTTTAACTATGGCTACACCTTC.

This rearrangement joins TRBV6-5 to TRBJ1-4; 7 bases are shared with TRBD1. Germline CDR1 and CDR2: MNHEY and SVGAGI. The CDR3 extends over 14 amino acids. Germline trimming cut 6 bases from V and 2 bases from J; bases unmatched to any gene: 3. The CDR3 protein is CASRDRVTNEKLFF. The CDR3 bases are TGTGCCAGCAGAGACAGGGTGACTAATGAAAAACTGTTTTTT.

This chain links TRBV14 with TRBJ2-7; TRBD2 is a possible D gene (6 bases). The germline V and J ends were trimmed by 3 bases and 3 bases, with 18 bases remaining between them. The CDR3 contains 16 residues. Germline V gene data show CDR1 as SGHDN and CDR2 as FVKESK. In DNA form, the CDR3 reads TGTGCCAGCAGCCAGGACTCGGGGGACTTTATCTACGAGCAGTACTTC. It yields the protein CASSQDSGDFIYEQYF.

The gene calls are TRBV4-1 and TRBJ2-3, with D perhaps matching TRBD1 (5 bases). The germline CDR1 and CDR2 sequences are MGHRA and YSYEKL. Trimming pared 2 bases from V and 5 bases from J, leaving 23 bases between. This CDR3 contains 18 residues. The CDR3 loop reads CASSQLDLSRGSGDTQYF. The CDR3 DNA is TGCGCCAGCAGCCAATTGGATTTGTCTAGGGGATCCGGAGATACGCAGTATTTT.

The genes are TRBV11-2 and TRBJ2-1; TRBD2 agrees at 8 bases. Germline CDR1 reads SGHAT; CDR2 reads FQNNGV. V trimming: 4 bases; J trimming: 8 bases; junction bases outside the gene matches: 16. The CDR3 has 17 amino acids. As DNA, the CDR3 is TGTGCCAGCAGCTACCGGACTAGCCCAAACTCACGGGATGAGCAGTTCTTC. Its translation is CASSYRTSPNSRDEQFF.

Here the CDR3 reads CASSTGETQYF. The DNA of the CDR3 is TGTGCCAGCAGCACCGGAGAGACCCAGTACTTC. V is TRBV5-6 and J is TRBJ2-5; D not certain. This CDR3 contains 11 residues. Between the trimmed V and J ends, which lost 4 bases and 4 bases, there was a span of 5 bases. The germline V gene has CDR1 SGHDT and CDR2 YYEEEE.

This clone has only a few counts. The V and J genes are TRBV27 and TRBJ1-1, with no clear D. Germline loops: CDR1 MNHEY, CDR2 SMNVEV (reference sequence). Trimming removed 6 bases from V and 4 bases from J, with 15 bases in between. The CDR3 is made up of 14 amino acids. The CDR3 nucleotides read TGTGCCAGCAGCCTGAGGGTTTCTGCCACTGAAGCTTTCTTT. Its translation is CASSLRVSATEAFF.

This sequence joins TRBV5-1 and TRBJ1-5; D uncertain. The CDR3 contains 15 residues. V lost 4 bases, J lost 6 bases, and 17 bases lay in between. The germline V gene has CDR1 SGHRS and CDR2 YFSETQ. This chain's CDR3 is CASSPDGRIGQPQHF. For the CDR3, the DNA is TGCGCCAGCAGCCCCGACGGTCGCATAGGTCAGCCCCAGCATTTT. Complete variable domain (other parts from reference TRBV5-1 and TRBJ1-5): KAGVTQTPRYLIKTRGQQVTLSCSPISGHRSVSWYQQTPGQGLQFLFEYFSETQRNKGNFPGRFSGRQFSNSRSEMNVSTLELGDSALYLCASSPDGRIGQPQHFGDGTRLSIL.

The CDR3 sequence: CASSAPDPALVTLYNEQFF. The CDR3 nucleotides are TGTGCCAGCAGCGCACCCGACCCCGCCCTAGTGACATTGTACAATGAGCAGTTCTTC. The chain couples TRBV7-9 to TRBJ2-1, with no clear D. V lost 5 bases, J lost 4 bases, and 27 bases lay in between. Germline V CDR1 and CDR2: SEHNR, FQNEAQ (reference sequence). The CDR3 is made up of 19 amino acids.

The chain employs TRBV15 and TRBJ2-3, with a weak D call TRBD2 (6 bases). The CDR3 has 16 residues. The ends were cut back, 1 base at V and 0 bases at J, with 11 bases in the middle. Germline CDR1 is LNHNV and CDR2 is YYDKDF (reference sequence). In nucleotides, the CDR3 is TGTGCCACCAGCAGAGGATGGGGACTGAGCACAGATACGCAGTATTTT. It encodes CATSRGWGLSTDTQYF.

The chain combines TRBV28 with TRBJ2-1; 8 bases agree with TRBD2. The junction had 10 bases not matched to a gene; V was cut back by 2 bases and J by 1 base. The CDR3 covers 18 residues. Germline CDR1 and CDR2: MDHEN and SYDVKM. This CDR3 reads CASSLEPTSALSYNEQFF. The CDR3 DNA is TGTGCCAGCAGTTTAGAGCCGACTAGCGCGCTATCCTACAATGAGCAGTTCTTC.

The rearrangement uses TRBV18 and TRBJ2-5, with D perhaps being TRBD1 or TRBD2 (5 bases each). V was cut by 3 bases and J by 1 base, with 12 bases left in between. CDR1 and CDR2 (germline): KGHSH, LQKENI. This CDR3 region has 15 residues. CDR3 region: CASSPNSGAQETQYF. CDR3 DNA sequence: TGTGCCAGCTCACCGAATTCCGGGGCCCAAGAGACCCAGTACTTC.

The chain uses TRBV5-1 and TRBJ1-5; D gene uncertain. Looked up from germline, CDR1 is SGHRS and CDR2 is YFSETQ. With 0 bases removed from V and 5 bases from J, the gap between germline ends came to 6 bases. The CDR3 runs 13 residues. The CDR3 here is CASSLGRDQPQHF. The DNA of the CDR3 is TGCGCCAGCAGCTTGGGGAGAGATCAGCCCCAGCATTTT.

The rearrangement links TRBV19 to TRBJ2-6; D is ambiguous. The V gene's germline CDR1 is LNHDA and CDR2 SQIVND (reference sequence). The CDR3 has 15 amino acids. V was cut by 5 bases and J by 0 bases, with 8 bases left in between. As DNA, the CDR3 is TGTGCCAGTAGTGTTAAGGTCTCTGGGGCCAACGTCCTGACTTTC. This gives the protein CASSVKVSGANVLTF.

The chain has TRBV2 and TRBJ2-1, with 7 positions matching TRBD2. V lost 3 bases, J lost 8 bases, and 10 bases stayed unmatched. This CDR3 comprises 15 residues. Germline assignment: CDR1 SNHLY and CDR2 FYNNEI. CDR3 in amino acids: CASSEREGRRHEQFF. The CDR3, as DNA: TGTGCCAGCAGTGAGAGGGAGGGCAGGCGGCATGAGCAGTTCTTC.